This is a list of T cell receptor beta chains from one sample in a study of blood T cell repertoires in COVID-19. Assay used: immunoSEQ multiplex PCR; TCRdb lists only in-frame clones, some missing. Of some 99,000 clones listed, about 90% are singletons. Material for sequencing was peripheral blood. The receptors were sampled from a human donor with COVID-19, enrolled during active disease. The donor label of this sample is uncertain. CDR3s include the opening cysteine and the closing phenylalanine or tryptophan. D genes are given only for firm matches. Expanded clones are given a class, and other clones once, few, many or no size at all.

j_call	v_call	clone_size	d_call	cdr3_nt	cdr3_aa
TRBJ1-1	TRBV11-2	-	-	TGTGCCAGCAGCCACGACAGGAACACTGAAGCTTTCTTT	CASSHDRNTEAFF
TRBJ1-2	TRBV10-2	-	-	TGCGCCAGCAGTGAGTCGACGGGGGGTGATGGCTACACCTTC	CASSESTGGDGYTF
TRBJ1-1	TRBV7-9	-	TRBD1	TGTGCCAGCAGCACCCCACCCTGGGACAGGGGTATACATGAAGCTTTCTTT	CASSTPPWDRGIHEAFF
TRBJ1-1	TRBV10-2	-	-	TGCGCCAGCAGTGAGTCTACAGGACGAGTGGGCACTGAAGCTTTCTTT	CASSESTGRVGTEAFF
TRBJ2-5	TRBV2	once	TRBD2	TGTGCCAGCAGCAGGGAGGGAGAGACCCAGTACTTC	CASSREGETQYF
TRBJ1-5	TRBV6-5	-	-	TGTGCCAGCAGACGGGACTCCAATCAGCCCCAGCATTTT	CASRRDSNQPQHF
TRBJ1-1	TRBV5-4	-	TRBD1	TGTGCCAGCAGCTTGATGGGACAGGGGCTTGGCACTGAAGCTTTCTTT	CASSLMGQGLGTEAFF
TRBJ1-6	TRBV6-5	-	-	TGTGCCAGCAGTTTACTCCGGGAAAATTCACCCCTCCACTTT	CASSLLRENSPLHF
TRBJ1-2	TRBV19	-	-	TGTGCCAGTAGTATAAGCCTTACAGGCAATTATGGCTACACCTTC	CASSISLTGNYGYTF
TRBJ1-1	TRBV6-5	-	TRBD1	TGTGCCAGCAGTTACCGGACAGGGGGCGCGGGCACTGAAGCTTTCTTT	CASSYRTGGAGTEAFF
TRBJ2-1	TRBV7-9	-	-	TGTGCCAGCAGCTTAGGAGGGAGCATGTACAATGAGCAGTTCTTC	CASSLGGSMYNEQFF
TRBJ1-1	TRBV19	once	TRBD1	TGTGCCAGTAGTATAGATCAGGTGGCAGGGGGCACTGAAGCTTTCTTT	CASSIDQVAGGTEAFF
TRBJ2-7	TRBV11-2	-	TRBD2	TGTGCCAGCAGCTTGAGGACTAGCGGGAGCGAGCAGTACTTC	CASSLRTSGSEQYF
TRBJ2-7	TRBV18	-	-	TGTGCCAGCTCATTTTCTAGTACGTTCTACGAGCAGTACTTC	CASSFSSTFYEQYF
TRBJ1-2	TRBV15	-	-	TGTGCCACCAGCAGAGATCATCAGGCCTATGGCTACACCTTC	CATSRDHQAYGYTF
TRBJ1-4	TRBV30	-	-	TGTGCCTGGAGTAGGGGACTGCGCAATGAAAAACTGTTTTTT	CAWSRGLRNEKLFF
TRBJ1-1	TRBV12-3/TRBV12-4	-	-	TGTGCCAGCAGTGCCGAGGGGGGGCTGGGGGCTTTCTTT	CASSAEGGLGAFF
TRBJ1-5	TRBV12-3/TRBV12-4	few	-	TGTGCCAGCAGCTTGACAGACGATCAGCCCCAGCATTTT	CASSLTDDQPQHF
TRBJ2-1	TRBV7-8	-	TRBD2	TGTGCCAGCAGCTCAGAGACTAGCGGAGTATACAATGAGCAGTTCTTC	CASSSETSGVYNEQFF
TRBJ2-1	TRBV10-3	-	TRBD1	TGTGCCATCAGTGCTGGGACAGCCTACAATGAGCAGTTCTTC	CAISAGTAYNEQFF
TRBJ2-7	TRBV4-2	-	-	TGTGCCAGCAGCCAAGAGGGCAAGGGGCCATCTGTACCCTACGAGCAGTACTTC	CASSQEGKGPSVPYEQYF
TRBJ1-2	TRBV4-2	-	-	TGTGCCAGCAGCCCAGGGGTTATTGATGGCTACACCTTC	CASSPGVIDGYTF
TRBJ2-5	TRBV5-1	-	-	TGCGCCAGCAGCCCGGACAGCACACAAGAGACCCAGTACTTC	CASSPDSTQETQYF
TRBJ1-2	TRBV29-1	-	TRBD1	TGCAGCGACCGGACAGGTTATGGCTACACCTTC	CSDRTGYGYTF
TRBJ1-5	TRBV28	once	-	TGTGCCAGCACCTATAGCAATCAGCCCCAGCATTTT	CASTYSNQPQHF
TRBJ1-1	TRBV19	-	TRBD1	TGTGCCAGTAGCTTTTATTCGGGACAGGGTAGGAACACTGAAGCTTTCTTT	CASSFYSGQGRNTEAFF
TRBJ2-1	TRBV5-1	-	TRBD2	TGCGCCAGCAGCAAGACGGGAGGCCCCAATGAGCAGTTCTTC	CASSKTGGPNEQFF
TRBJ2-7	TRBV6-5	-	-	TGTGCCAGCAGTTACTCGAGGGTTGAGACCTACGAGCAGTACTTC	CASSYSRVETYEQYF
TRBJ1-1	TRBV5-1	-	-	TGCGCCAGCAGCCCCAGGGGCGGAACTGAAGCTTTCTTT	CASSPRGGTEAFF
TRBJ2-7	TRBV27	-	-	TGTGCCAGCAGCCCCATCTTGGGGAGCTCCTACGAGCAGTACTTC	CASSPILGSSYEQYF
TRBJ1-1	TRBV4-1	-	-	TGCGCCAGCAGCCAAGATGGCGGAATGAACACTGAAGCTTTCTTT	CASSQDGGMNTEAFF
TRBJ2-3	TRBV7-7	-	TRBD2	TGTGCCAGCAGCCTGGGGACTAGCGCGGAGACAGATACGCAGTATTTT	CASSLGTSAETDTQYF
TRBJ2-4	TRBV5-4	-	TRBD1	TGTGCCAGCAGCTTTAACAGGGGACCCAAAAACATTCAGTACTTC	CASSFNRGPKNIQYF
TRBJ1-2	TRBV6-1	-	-	TGTGCCAGCAGTGAACACAGCCCCTATGGCTACACCTTC	CASSEHSPYGYTF
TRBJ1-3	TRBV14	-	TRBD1	TGTGCCAGCAGCCCCGTCAGGGGGCACTCGGCTGGAAACACCATATATTTT	CASSPVRGHSAGNTIYF
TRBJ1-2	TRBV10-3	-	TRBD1	TGTGCCAGCCACCTAAGACAGGGGCCTCTCTATGGCTACACCTTC	CASHLRQGPLYGYTF
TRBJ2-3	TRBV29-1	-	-	TGCAGCGGGGCCCGAGGAGGGGGCACAGATACGCAGTATTTT	CSGARGGGTDTQYF
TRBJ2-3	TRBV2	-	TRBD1	TGTGCCAGCAGGACAGGGTCTGGCACAGATACGCAGTATTTT	CASRTGSGTDTQYF
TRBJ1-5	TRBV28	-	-	TGTGCCAGCAGTTTACCGGGCAATCAGCCCCAGCATTTT	CASSLPGNQPQHF
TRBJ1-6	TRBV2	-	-	TGTGCCAGCAGCGCGGATGGTTCACCCCTCCACTTT	CASSADGSPLHF
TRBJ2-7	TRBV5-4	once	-	TGTGCCAGCACCAAAGACAGGCGCCATTCTTACGAGCAGTACTTC	CASTKDRRHSYEQYF
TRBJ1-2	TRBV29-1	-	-	TGCAGCGTTGAAGAGAGGTCGGGTCCTAACTATGGCTACACCTTC	CSVEERSGPNYGYTF
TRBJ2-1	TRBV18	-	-	TGTGCCAGCTCACCAGTTGGCGGGGAAAATGAGCAGTTCTTC	CASSPVGGENEQFF
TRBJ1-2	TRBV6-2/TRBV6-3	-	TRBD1	TGTGCCAGCAGCACACCAGACAGGGCAGGCGGCTACACCTTC	CASSTPDRAGGYTF
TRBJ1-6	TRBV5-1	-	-	TGCGCCAGCAGCTTGGTTGACTTGAATTCACCCCTCCACTTT	CASSLVDLNSPLHF
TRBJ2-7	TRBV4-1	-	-	TGCGCCAGCAGCCAAGAGGCCGGGAACTACGAGCAGTACTTC	CASSQEAGNYEQYF
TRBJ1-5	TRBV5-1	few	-	TGCGCCAGCAGCCGGGACTACAATCAGCCCCAGCATTTT	CASSRDYNQPQHF
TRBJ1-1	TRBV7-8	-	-	TGTGCCAGCAGCTTACGGCAGGGGATCATGAACACTGAAGCTTTCTTT	CASSLRQGIMNTEAFF
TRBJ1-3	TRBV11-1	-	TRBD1	TGTGCCAGCAGCTTGGGGACAGCAAGAAACACCATATATTTT	CASSLGTARNTIYF
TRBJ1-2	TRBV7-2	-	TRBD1	TGTGCCAGCAGCTTAGCGGTACCAGGGGGCGACTATGGCTACACCTTC	CASSLAVPGGDYGYTF
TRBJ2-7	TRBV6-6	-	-	TGTGCCAGCAGTTCCGTAGAATCGCCCCCGGGGGAGCAGTACTTC	CASSSVESPPGEQYF
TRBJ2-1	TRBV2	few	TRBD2	TGTGCCAGCAGTGGGACTAGCGGAGCTATCTACAATGAGCAGTTCTTC	CASSGTSGAIYNEQFF
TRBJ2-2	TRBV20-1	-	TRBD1	TGCAGTGCTAATGACAGGGTCCGTCCCGGGGAGCTGTTTTTT	CSANDRVRPGELFF
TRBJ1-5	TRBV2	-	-	TGTGCCAGCAGTGAACAGGGAACCGTAAGCCAGCCCCAGCATTTT	CASSEQGTVSQPQHF
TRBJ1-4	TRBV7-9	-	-	TGTGCCAGCAGCCCTCTGGCATCTAATGAAAAACTGTTTTTT	CASSPLASNEKLFF
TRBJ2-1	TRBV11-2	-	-	TGTGCCAGCAGCTTAGTCAGCGGAGATGAGCAGTTCTTC	CASSLVSGDEQFF
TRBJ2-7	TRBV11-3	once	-	TGTGCCAGCAGCTTGGACAGTAGGTACGAGCAGTACTTC	CASSLDSRYEQYF
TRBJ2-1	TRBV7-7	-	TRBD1	TGTGCTAGCAGCTCGGCCACAGGGGGGAATGAGCAGTTCTTC	CASSSATGGNEQFF
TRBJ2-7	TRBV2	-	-	TGTGCCAGCAGTGACCCAGGCCCCTACGAGCAGTACTTC	CASSDPGPYEQYF
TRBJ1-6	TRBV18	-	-	TGTGCCAGCTCACCCGGTGGGGGCGTTTCACCCCTCCACTTT	CASSPGGGVSPLHF